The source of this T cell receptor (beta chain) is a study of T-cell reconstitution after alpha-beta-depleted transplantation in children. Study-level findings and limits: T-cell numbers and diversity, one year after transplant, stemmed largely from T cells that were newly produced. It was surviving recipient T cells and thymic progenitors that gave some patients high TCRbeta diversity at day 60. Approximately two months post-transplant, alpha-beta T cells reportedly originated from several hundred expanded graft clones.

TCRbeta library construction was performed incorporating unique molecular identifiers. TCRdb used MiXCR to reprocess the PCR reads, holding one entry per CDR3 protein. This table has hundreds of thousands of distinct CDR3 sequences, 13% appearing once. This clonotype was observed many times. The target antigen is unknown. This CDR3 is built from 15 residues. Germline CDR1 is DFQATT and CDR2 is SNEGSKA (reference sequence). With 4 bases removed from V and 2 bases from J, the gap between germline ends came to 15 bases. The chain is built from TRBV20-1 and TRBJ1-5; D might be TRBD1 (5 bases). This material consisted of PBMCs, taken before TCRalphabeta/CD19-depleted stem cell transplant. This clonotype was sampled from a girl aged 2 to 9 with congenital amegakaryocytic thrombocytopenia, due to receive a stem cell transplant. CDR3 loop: CSATPRQPRNQPQHF. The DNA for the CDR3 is TGCAGTGCTACCCCAAGACAGCCCCGCAATCAGCCCCAGCATTTT.